The clone carrying this T cell receptor (beta chain) came up a few times. Its antigen is not identified. The V end was cut by 3 bases, the J end by 5 bases, with 18 bases between. The CDR3 runs 16 residues. Germline V gives CDR1 SGDLS, CDR2 YYNGEE. These data come from a study of T-cell memory formation after mild COVID-19. Study at large: Each donor largely had its own TCR clusters.

TCRdb reanalysed the 5' RACE reads using MiXCR and keeps one entry per CDR3 protein. The sample comprises under 700,000 distinct CDR3 sequences, around 21% of which are singletons, and around 13% rests with the top ten. Study results and caveats: The study found balanced CD4/CD8 in clones contracting day 15 to 85 and a CD4+ lean in later expanders. Contracting CD8+ clones were enriched in EMRA, CD4+ mainly in CM and EM. Some clones that responded turned up in pre-infection memory, which suggests that cross-reactive memory joined in.

The clonotype was recovered from an adult woman who had mild COVID-19 (a few samples of this study predate the infection). Cell type and time point are not known. The chain combines TRBV9 with TRBJ2-1; no reliable D call. What was sequenced was PBMCs or a T cell subset sorted from them (not recorded which). CDR3 nucleotides: TGTGCCAGCAGCGGACCGTCCCAGAGTTTGGACAATGAGCAGTTCTTC. Its translation: CASSGPSQSLDNEQFF.